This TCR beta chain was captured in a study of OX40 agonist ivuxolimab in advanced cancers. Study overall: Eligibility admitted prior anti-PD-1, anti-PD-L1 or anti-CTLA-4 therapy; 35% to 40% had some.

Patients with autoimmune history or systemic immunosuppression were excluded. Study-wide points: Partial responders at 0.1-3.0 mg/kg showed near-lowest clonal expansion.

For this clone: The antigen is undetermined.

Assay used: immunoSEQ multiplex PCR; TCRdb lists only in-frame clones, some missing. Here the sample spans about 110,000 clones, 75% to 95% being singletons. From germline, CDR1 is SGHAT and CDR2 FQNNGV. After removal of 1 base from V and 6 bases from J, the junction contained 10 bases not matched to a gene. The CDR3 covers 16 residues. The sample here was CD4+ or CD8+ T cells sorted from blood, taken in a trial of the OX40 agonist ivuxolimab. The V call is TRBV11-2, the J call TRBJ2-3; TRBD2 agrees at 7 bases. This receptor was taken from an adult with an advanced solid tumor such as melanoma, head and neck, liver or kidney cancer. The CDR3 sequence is CASSLGGSGALDTQYF. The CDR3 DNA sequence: TGTGCCAGCAGCTTAGGGGGCAGCGGGGCTTTGGATACGCAGTATTTT.